This T cell receptor (beta chain) was sequenced during a study of T cell responses to AZD1222 COVID-19 vaccine. About the study: Analyses pooled second doses at about 4 or about 12 weeks. Whole-study findings and limits: It was only a handful of AZD1222 recipients who were seropositive at baseline.

Using immunoSEQ multiplex PCR, the repertoire was profiled, and TCRdb retains in-frame clones only, with some absent. Here the sample spans more than 150,000 clones, roughly 93% being singletons. The CDR3 length is 12 residues. CDR1 is SQVTM, CDR2 ANQGSEA, per germline. V gave up 1 base and J gave up 2 bases, with 5 bases separating them. Note on this clone: The antigen is not known.

The rearrangement joins TRBV29-1 to TRBJ1-2, with D uncertain. The TCR comes from an adult in good health. The source was peripheral blood, collected on day 0 of AZD1222 vaccination. The CDR3, as DNA: TGCAGCGTTGAAGCCAGGAACTATGGCTACACCTTC. It translates to CSVEARNYGYTF. Full variable domain (rest looked up from reference TRBV29-1 and TRBJ1-2): SAVISQKPSRDICQRGTSLTIQCQVDSQVTMMFWYRQQPGQSLTLIATANQGSEATYESGFVIDKFPISRPNLTFSTLTVSNMSPEDSSIYLCSVEARNYGYTFGSGTRLTVV.